The 27 T cell receptor beta chains in this list originate from one sample, sequenced in a study of blood T cell repertoires in COVID-19. Produced via immunoSEQ multiplex PCR; TCRdb's table is partial and in-frame only. The table lists some 110,000 clones, roughly four fifths of them singletons. Sequencing used peripheral blood. The origin of the receptors is a man aged 55 to 70 with acute or convalescent COVID-19.

This clone was detected once. The chain carries TRBV2 and TRBJ1-3; D gene uncertain. V was clipped by 6 bases and J by 4 bases, with 13 bases between them. CDR1 and CDR2 from the germline V gene are SNHLY and FYNNEI. The CDR3 totals 14 residues. CDR3 protein: CASRHQETGNTIYF. The CDR3 DNA follows: TGTGCCAGCAGACACCAAGAGACAGGAAACACCATATATTTT.

The rearrangement links TRBV3-1 (or the pseudogene TRBV3-2) to TRBJ1-4; 7 bases fit TRBD1. CDR1 is LGHDT and CDR2 is YNNKEL in the germline V gene (reference sequence). CDR3 length: 14 amino acids. V gave up 5 bases and J gave up 7 bases; unmatched junction bases: 7. The CDR3 sequence is CASSETGMSEKLFF. The DNA of the CDR3 is TGTGCCAGCAGCGAGACAGGGATGAGTGAAAAACTGTTTTTT.

V is TRBV28 and J is TRBJ1-4, with D possibly TRBD1 on 6 matching bases. The V gene's germline CDR1 is MDHEN and CDR2 SYDVKM. This CDR3 is 16 amino acids long. Deletions cut 4 bases from V and 7 bases from J, with 19 bases between. The CDR3 nucleotides read TGTGCCAGCAGTTCCCCTCGACAGGATACGGGTGAAAAACTGTTTTTT. Amino acids: CASSSPRQDTGEKLFF.

The gene calls are TRBV11-2 and TRBJ2-2, with a tentative D call TRBD2 (6 bases). V lost 2 bases and J 4 bases, leaving 17 bases between the germline ends. Germline CDR1 reads SGHAT; CDR2 reads FQNNGV. The length of the CDR3 is 17 residues. CDR3 residues: CASSLFSGLVSTGELFF. The CDR3 bases are TGTGCCAGCAGCTTATTTAGCGGACTTGTATCCACCGGGGAGCTGTTTTTT.

The chain has TRBV5-1 and TRBJ1-6, with D unresolved. Trimming took off 0 bases at V and 9 bases at J, with 10 bases between the two ends. This CDR3 has 14 amino acids. Germline V gene lookup returns CDR1 SGHRS and CDR2 YFSETQ. CDR3 sequence: CASSLGGIGSPLHF. For the CDR3, the DNA is TGCGCCAGCAGCTTGGGCGGGATCGGTTCACCCCTCCACTTT.

The chain links TRBV15 to TRBJ2-1; 9 nucleotides line up with TRBD2. The CDR3 is made up of 14 amino acids. After removal of 6 bases from V and 4 bases from J, the junction contained 4 bases not matched to a gene. Germline V CDR1 and CDR2: LNHNV, YYDKDF (reference sequence). The CDR3 is CATSGLATYNEQFF. Here the CDR3 DNA reads TGTGCCACCAGTGGACTAGCGACATACAATGAGCAGTTCTTC. Combining the CDR3 with reference TRBV15 and TRBJ2-1 gives the whole variable domain DAMVIQNPRYQVTQFGKPVTLSCSQTLNHNVMYWYQQKSSQAPKLLFHYYDKDFNNEADTPDNFQSRRPNTSFCFLDIRSPGLGDTAMYLCATSGLATYNEQFFGPGTRLTVL.

The gene calls are TRBV29-1 and TRBJ1-5, with TRBD1 identical over 10 bases. Trimming took 7 bases from V and 5 from J; bases not matched to a gene: 5. The CDR3 has 13 amino acids. CDR1 is SQVTM and CDR2 is ANQGSEA in the germline V gene. The CDR3 DNA sequence: TGCAGCGCTAAAGGACAGGGGGATCAGCCCCAGCATTTT. Its translation is CSAKGQGDQPQHF.

This clone turned up a few times. V usage is TRBV6-5 and J usage is TRBJ1-2; D unresolved. Germline V lookup: CDR1 MNHEY, CDR2 SVGAGI. Trimming pared 6 bases from V and 5 bases from J, leaving 13 bases between. The CDR3 spans 13 residues. The CDR3 protein is CASSKSGGYGYTF. The CDR3 region has the DNA TGTGCCAGCAGCAAATCGGGAGGGTATGGCTACACCTTC.

The chain has TRBV30 and TRBJ2-4; D is undetermined. The germline CDR1 and CDR2 sequences are GTSNPN and SVGIG (reference sequence). The CDR3 is 14 amino acids. V shed 0 bases and J shed 12 bases, with 18 bases lying between them. The CDR3 DNA sequence: TGTGCCTGGAGTGTACAAGTCACTGGAGTCGCTCAGTACTTC. This encodes CAWSVQVTGVAQYF.

The chain has TRBV5-1 and TRBJ2-3, with TRBD1 matching over 7 bases. The CDR3 runs 15 residues. Germline V gives CDR1 SGHRS, CDR2 YFSETQ. V gave up 4 bases and J gave up 4 bases; unmatched junction bases: 9. The chain's CDR3 is CASSQGHDRADTQYF. The CDR3 nucleotides read TGCGCCAGCAGCCAAGGCCACGACAGGGCAGATACGCAGTATTTT.

The chain carries TRBV12-5 and TRBJ2-1, with D possibly TRBD1 on 6 matching bases. The germline V and J ends were trimmed by 1 base and 3 bases, with 16 bases remaining between them. Germline V gene sequence: CDR1 LGHNT, CDR2 FRNRAP. The CDR3 is 17 residues long. The CDR3 DNA reads as TGTGCTAGTGGTTTGGGGGTTCGGCAGGGGATCTACAATGAGCAGTTCTTC. Translated, it gives CASGLGVRQGIYNEQFF.

Only a few counts were recorded for this clone. The chain couples TRBV3-1 (or the pseudogene TRBV3-2) to TRBJ2-7, with D tentatively TRBD2 (6 bases). This CDR3 region has 15 residues. V was pared by 2 bases and J by 4 bases, with 15 bases between. Germline V gives CDR1 LGHDT, CDR2 YNNKEL (reference sequence). This chain's CDR3 is CASSQTLASAYEQYF. The CDR3 DNA reads TGTGCCAGCAGCCAAACCCTAGCGTCTGCTTACGAGCAGTACTTC.

The rearrangement uses TRBV5-1 and TRBJ2-3; 8 positions agree with TRBD2. Per the germline V gene, CDR1 is SGHRS and CDR2 is YFSETQ. The CDR3 length is 17 residues. J gave up 3 bases and V 2 bases, and 11 bases lay outside the gene matches. The DNA for the CDR3 is TGCGCCAGCAGCTTCCGACGGGAGGGCGTAGGGACAGATACGCAGTATTTT. This codes for CASSFRREGVGTDTQYF.

The genes are TRBV27 and TRBJ2-7; D might be TRBD2 (7 bases). The CDR3 totals 15 residues. The germline CDR1 and CDR2 sequences are MNHEY and SMNVEV (reference sequence). Deletions cut 3 bases from V and 5 bases from J, with 17 bases between. CDR3 region: CASSFYRAGAHEQYF. CDR3 DNA: TGTGCCAGCAGTTTTTACAGGGCGGGAGCTCACGAGCAGTACTTC.

This clone turned up a few times. V gene TRBV27 combines with J gene TRBJ2-2; TRBD2 matches at 7 bases. V gave up 1 base and J gave up 7 bases; unmatched junction bases: 15. In germline, CDR1 is MNHEY, CDR2 SMNVEV (reference sequence). The CDR3 contains 18 residues. The CDR3 here is CASSLFPDIGLGSGELFF. The CDR3 DNA reads as TGTGCCAGCAGTTTATTTCCCGACATCGGACTAGGCAGCGGGGAGCTGTTTTTT.

The chain joins TRBV10-3 to TRBJ2-5; TRBD1 aligns across 9 bases. V trimming: 0 bases; J trimming: 5 bases; junction bases outside the gene matches: 7. CDR1 and CDR2 (germline): ENHRY, SYGVKD. The CDR3 spans 16 residues. This CDR3 reads CAISESSQGAWETQYF. CDR3 DNA sequence: TGTGCCATCAGTGAGTCCTCACAGGGGGCTTGGGAGACCCAGTACTTC.

This chain joins TRBV15 and TRBJ1-5; 11 bases match TRBD1. The CDR3 totals 19 residues. Looked up from germline, CDR1 is LNHNV and CDR2 is YYDKDF (reference sequence). The ends lost 1 base at V and 1 base at J; junction bases unmatched: 9. CDR3 loop: CATSRGEGQGVTSNQPQHF. The CDR3 region has the DNA TGTGCCACCAGCAGAGGAGAGGGACAGGGGGTGACGAGCAATCAGCCCCAGCATTTT.

The chain carries TRBV4-3 and TRBJ2-1; 10 nucleotides match TRBD2. J gave up 6 bases and V 0 bases, and 2 bases lay outside the gene matches. This CDR3 is built from 15 residues. Germline lookup yields CDR1 LGHNA and CDR2 YSLEER. CDR3: CASSQELAGSNEQFF. In DNA, the CDR3 is TGCGCCAGCAGCCAAGAACTAGCGGGAAGCAATGAGCAGTTCTTC.

The chain joins TRBV6-5 to TRBJ2-3, with 9 positions matching TRBD2. The length of the CDR3 is 15 residues. Germline V gene data show CDR1 as MNHEY and CDR2 as SVGAGI. V gave up 8 bases and J gave up 2 bases; unmatched junction bases: 8. CDR3 coding DNA: TGTGCCAGCGCCCTAGCGGGGACTATCACAGATACGCAGTATTTT. It translates to CASALAGTITDTQYF.

The rearrangement joins TRBV18 to TRBJ2-1, with a weak D call TRBD2 (6 bases). Germline values: CDR1 KGHSH, CDR2 LQKENI. The V end lost 2 bases, the J end lost 7 bases, and 12 bases lay between the germline ends. CDR3 length: 14 amino acids. CDR3 protein: CASSPGGTGNEQFF. In DNA, the CDR3 is TGTGCCAGCTCACCAGGGGGGACCGGGAATGAGCAGTTCTTC. Using reference TRBV18 and TRBJ2-1 for the parts outside the CDR3, the full variable domain is NAGVMQNPRHLVRRRGQEARLRCSPMKGHSHVYWYRQLPEEGLKFMVYLQKENIIDESGMPKERFSAEFPKEGPSILRIQQVVRGDSAAYFCASSPGGTGNEQFFGPGTRLTVL.

This chain links TRBV4-3 with TRBJ2-7; TRBD1 aligns across 8 bases. V lost 0 bases to trimming and J lost 3 bases; unmatched junction nucleotides: 13. Per the germline V gene, CDR1 is LGHNA and CDR2 is YSLEER. The CDR3 covers 18 residues. CDR3 nucleotide sequence: TGCGCCAGCAGCCAAGAGGTGTCTACAGGGGGATGGGGCTACGAGCAGTACTTC. This codes for CASSQEVSTGGWGYEQYF.

The chain has TRBV15 and TRBJ2-1, with D possibly being TRBD2 (7 bases). Deletions cut 6 bases from V and 2 bases from J, with 14 bases between. The CDR3 runs 15 residues. Germline V lookup: CDR1 LNHNV, CDR2 YYDKDF (reference sequence). The CDR3, as DNA: TGTGCCACCAGACGGGGGGCCCCAACCTACAATGAGCAGTTCTTC. It yields the protein CATRRGAPTYNEQFF.

CDR3 sequence reads: CASSFPGSGQSSYNEQFF. CDR3 bases: TGTGCCAGCAGCTTCCCGGGATCTGGCCAGAGCTCCTACAATGAGCAGTTCTTC. The V and J genes are TRBV7-9 and TRBJ2-1; possibly TRBD2 for D (5 bases). This CDR3 region has 18 residues. Germline V lookup: CDR1 SEHNR, CDR2 FQNEAQ (reference sequence). The V end was cut by 3 bases, the J end by 0 bases, with 18 bases between.

This clone appeared a few times. The rearrangement uses TRBV7-2 and TRBJ1-5, with 8 nucleotides matching TRBD1. CDR1 SGHTA and CDR2 FQGNSA come from the germline V gene. The CDR3 is 16 residues long. With 5 bases clipped from V and 3 bases from J, the junction kept 9 bases outside the gene matches. The CDR3 is CASSTQQGGTNQPQHF. The CDR3 bases are TGTGCCAGCAGCACTCAACAGGGGGGAACCAATCAGCCCCAGCATTTT.

As concerns this clone: The sample carries other DNA sequences with the same CDR3. Here the CDR3 reads CASSADRGGTDTQYF. As DNA, the CDR3 is TGTGCCAGCAGCGCGGACAGGGGGGGTACAGATACGCAGTATTTT. The rearrangement joins TRBV5-6 to TRBJ2-3; TRBD1 matches 10 bases. With 4 bases clipped from V and 3 bases from J, the junction kept 5 bases outside the gene matches. This CDR3 spans 15 amino acids. CDR1 and CDR2 (germline): SGHDT, YYEEEE.

The chain couples TRBV27 to TRBJ1-5; D is undetermined. Trimming pared 6 bases from V and 2 bases from J, leaving 11 bases between. The CDR3 totals 14 residues. In germline, CDR1 is MNHEY, CDR2 SMNVEV (reference sequence). CDR3 loop: CASSLLRGNQPQHF. DNA for the CDR3: TGTGCCAGCAGCCTCCTCCGGGGCAATCAGCCCCAGCATTTT.

The chain couples TRBV2 to TRBJ2-1; 8 bases are a match to TRBD2. The CDR3 runs to 15 residues. Germline CDR1 and CDR2: SNHLY and FYNNEI. J gave up 6 bases and V 6 bases, and 10 bases lay outside the gene matches. This CDR3 reads CASRAGLAGPNEQFF. The CDR3, as DNA: TGTGCCAGCAGGGCGGGGCTAGCGGGTCCCAATGAGCAGTTCTTC.